Shown below are 9 T cell receptor beta chains from a single sample sequenced in a study of T cells in Graves' hyperthyroidism and ophthalmopathy. Researchers amplified the TCR beta CDR3 regions from RNA transcripts. Using the HTBI primer set, a first-round RT-PCR was run on the TCR CDR3. Using its own MiXCR run on the multiplex PCR reads, TCRdb lists one record per CDR3 protein. The sample gives about 510,000 distinct CDR3 sequences, 40% to 55% of which show up once; about 40% is in the top ten. The sample consisted of peripheral blood or thyroid tissue (not recorded which). These receptors were taken from an adult woman with Graves' disease, either hyperthyroidism or ophthalmopathy (not recorded which).

The rearrangement uses TRBV7-2 and TRBJ1-2; D call uncertain. Germline CDR1 and CDR2: SGHTA and FQGNSA. The V end was cut by 3 bases, the J end by 6 bases, with 5 bases between. This CDR3 contains 11 residues. For the CDR3, the DNA is TGTGCCAGCAGCTTCGGACATGGCTACACCTTC. Its protein product is CASSFGHGYTF.

V is TRBV5-1 and J is TRBJ1-1, with D hard to call. Trimming pared 0 bases from V and 0 bases from J, leaving 9 bases between. The CDR3 has 15 amino acids. Germline assignment: CDR1 SGHRS and CDR2 YFSETQ. CDR3 nucleotide sequence: TGCGCCAGCAGCTTGGGCGCCAGGTTGAACACTGAAGCTTTCTTT. This sequence encodes CASSLGARLNTEAFF.

This clonotype was observed at least ten times. The J gene is TRBJ2-5, the V gene TRBV7-3; a weak D match, TRBD1 (6 bases). Germline-derived CDR1 and CDR2 are SGHTA and FQGTGA. The CDR3 is 15 amino acids. V lost 0 bases and J lost 2, with 10 bases in between. The CDR3: CASSLTPGAQETQYF. The CDR3 region has the DNA TGTGCCAGCAGCTTAACCCCAGGGGCACAAGAGACCCAGTACTTC.

The table lists this clonotype with many counts. This chain joins TRBV24-1 and TRBJ1-1; D not resolved. The CDR3 spans 12 residues. The germline V gene has CDR1 KGHDR and CDR2 SFDVKD. V lost 4 bases, J lost 1 base, and 3 bases lay in between. The DNA for the CDR3 is TGTGCCACCAGTGAGAGGAACACTGAAGCTTTCTTT. It codes for CATSERNTEAFF.

This clonotype was observed many times. The chain couples TRBV29-1 to TRBJ2-5; 8 positions agree with TRBD2. Germline V CDR1 and CDR2: SQVTM, ANQGSEA. CDR3 length equals 16 residues. V was clipped by 5 bases and J by 7 bases; unmatched bases: 18. This CDR3 reads CSVSGRRDREGGTQYF. For the CDR3, the DNA is TGCAGCGTTTCAGGGAGAAGGGACCGGGAGGGGGGGACCCAGTACTTC.

V gene TRBV18 combines with J gene TRBJ1-1; the D gene is possibly TRBD1 (5 bases). Germline CDR1 KGHSH, CDR2 LQKENI. V shed 3 bases and J shed 4 bases, with 18 bases lying between them. This CDR3 is 16 amino acids long. The CDR3 loop is CASSPNDLGVGTEAFF. The CDR3 region has the DNA TGTGCCAGCTCACCGAATGATCTGGGGGTTGGCACTGAAGCTTTCTTT.

This clonotype was detected ten times or more. V is TRBV7-9 and J is TRBJ1-3; D gene unclear. There are 16 residues in the CDR3. Between the trimmed V and J ends, which lost 1 base and 0 bases, there was a span of 10 bases. Germline lookup yields CDR1 SEHNR and CDR2 FQNEAQ (reference sequence). CDR3 nucleotide sequence: TGTGCCAGCAGCTTAGAGGGCTTAAGCTCTGGAAACACCATATATTTT. Translated, it gives CASSLEGLSSGNTIYF.

The chain employs TRBV29-1 and TRBJ2-1, with TRBD1 identical over 9 bases. The germline V gene encodes CDR1 SQVTM and CDR2 ANQGSEA. CDR3 length: 15 amino acids. V gave up 5 bases and J gave up 6 bases; unmatched junction bases: 11. CDR3 loop: CSVYKGTGLGNEQFF. DNA for the CDR3: TGCAGCGTTTATAAAGGGACAGGGTTAGGCAATGAGCAGTTCTTC.

The chain couples TRBV7-6 to TRBJ1-2; maybe TRBD1 (5 bases). V lost 3 bases to trimming and J lost 7 bases, with 12 bases between them. The CDR3 has 13 amino acids. Germline CDR1 is SGHVS and CDR2 is FNYEAQ. The CDR3 protein is CASSFGGGSGYTF. In DNA form, the CDR3 reads TGTGCCAGCAGCTTCGGGGGGGGATCTGGCTACACCTTC.